The 3 T cell receptor beta chains in this list originate from one sample, sequenced in a study of cytomegalovirus exposure and HLA in healthy donors (dated by TCRdb to the late 2010s). Library construction relied on the immunoSEQ multiplex PCR assay. A mixture of 60 forward primers for TCR Vbeta segments and 13 reverse primers for TCR Jbeta segments was used in the multiplex PCR. This is the immuneACCESS table as TCRdb keeps it, with only in-frame sequences that have V and J called. A part of the clones is gone; compared with another copy, unresolved V genes explain less than half, and the rest is unexplained. Across this sample there are roughly 100,000 clones, with around three quarters seen only once. The top ten hold 2.5% to 3.5% of the sample. Sequencing was carried out using PBMCs. These receptors were collected from a woman aged 40 to 50 in good health and CMV-seronegative.

The V call is TRBV30, the J call TRBJ1-1, with D possibly matching TRBD1 (5 bases). Trimming took 3 bases from V and 8 from J, leaving 10 bases between them. The CDR3 runs 11 residues. Germline lookup yields CDR1 GTSNPN and CDR2 SVGIG (reference sequence). CDR3 sequence: CAWSRESEAFF. In DNA form, the CDR3 reads TGTGCCTGGAGCAGGGAATCGGAAGCTTTCTTT.

The chain combines TRBV5-1 with TRBJ1-2; TRBD1 matches 7 bases. The CDR3 is made up of 14 amino acids. In germline, CDR1 is SGHRS, CDR2 YFSETQ. Germline trimming cut 4 bases from V and 4 bases from J; bases unmatched to any gene: 7. CDR3 loop: CASSVGQPSYGYTF. Here the CDR3 DNA reads TGCGCCAGCAGCGTGGGACAGCCCAGCTATGGCTACACCTTC.

In DNA form, the CDR3 reads TGTGCCAGCAGTTACTCGGGACAAGACACTGAAGCTTTCTTT. It translates to CASSYSGQDTEAFF. This sequence joins TRBV6-6 and TRBJ1-1; TRBD1 might be the D (6 bases). Looked up from germline, CDR1 is MNHNY and CDR2 is SVGAGI (reference sequence). This CDR3 comprises 14 residues. Trimming pared 0 bases from V and 3 bases from J, leaving 8 bases between.